A selection of T cell receptor beta chains follows, all from one sample in a study of T cell responses to AZD1222 COVID-19 vaccine. Produced via immunoSEQ multiplex PCR; TCRdb's table is partial and in-frame only. Among around 140,000 clones, 75% to 90% were seen once, and the ten largest hold under 2%. The sequenced sample was peripheral blood, obtained on day 0 of AZD1222 vaccination. All receptors come from an adult in good health. Both conserved end residues are part of each CDR3. D genes are given only for firm matches. The size entry is marked missing in some rows and otherwise reads once, few, many or a size class.

J	size	V	D	CDR3	DNA
TRBJ1-1	NA	TRBV12-5	NA	CASGLALGEAFF	TGTGCTAGTGGTTTGGCCTTGGGTGAAGCTTTCTTT
TRBJ2-7	NA	TRBV27	TRBD2	CASSRWSSGTYEQYF	TGTGCCAGCAGTAGGTGGTCTAGCGGGACCTACGAGCAGTACTTC
TRBJ1-5	NA	TRBV6-6	NA	CASSYSGRGLLQPQHF	TGTGCCAGCAGTTACTCGGGGAGGGGGTTGTTGCAGCCCCAGCATTTT
TRBJ1-5	NA	TRBV2	NA	CASTLWGSGEPQHF	TGTGCCAGCACCCTCTGGGGTTCCGGAGAGCCCCAGCATTTT
TRBJ2-3	NA	TRBV5-4	NA	CASSLDRVVTDTQYF	TGTGCCAGCAGCTTGGACAGGGTGGTAACAGATACGCAGTATTTT
TRBJ1-4	NA	TRBV9	NA	CASSTGGATNEKLFF	TGTGCCAGCAGCACGGGAGGTGCAACTAATGAAAAACTGTTTTTT
TRBJ1-1	NA	TRBV14	NA	CASRKGNTEAFF	TGTGCCAGCAGGAAGGGGAACACTGAAGCTTTCTTT
TRBJ2-1	NA	TRBV5-5	TRBD2	CASRRAGDASYNEQFF	TGTGCCAGCAGGCGAGCGGGGGATGCATCCTACAATGAGCAGTTCTTC
TRBJ2-1	NA	TRBV24-1	NA	CATSGGDPNNEQFF	TGTGCCACCAGTGGAGGTGACCCCAACAATGAGCAGTTCTTC
TRBJ2-3	NA	TRBV7-9	NA	CASSSRDFLTDTQYF	TGTGCCAGCAGCTCCCGGGACTTTCTCACAGATACGCAGTATTTT
TRBJ2-1	NA	TRBV9	TRBD2	CASSGKGGLADYNEQFF	TGTGCCAGCAGCGGGAAAGGGGGACTAGCGGACTACAATGAGCAGTTCTTC
TRBJ2-7	NA	TRBV5-6	TRBD1	CASSLTGVLYEQYF	TGTGCCAGCAGCTTGACAGGGGTCCTCTACGAGCAGTACTTC
TRBJ1-1	few	TRBV27	NA	CASGRVRLGQLNTEAFF	TGTGCCAGCGGACGGGTACGTTTAGGACAGCTGAACACTGAAGCTTTCTTT
TRBJ2-7	NA	TRBV19	TRBD1	CASSPRGQGRNEQYF	TGTGCCAGTAGTCCCAGGGGACAGGGGAGGAACGAGCAGTACTTC
TRBJ1-1	NA	TRBV5-4	NA	CASSLVGGAQDTEAFF	TGTGCCAGCAGCTTGGTCGGAGGGGCTCAGGACACTGAAGCTTTCTTT
TRBJ1-5	NA	TRBV24-1	NA	CATSEISRGRVQPQHF	TGTGCCACCAGTGAAATAAGCAGGGGACGGGTTCAGCCCCAGCATTTT
TRBJ2-3	NA	TRBV3-1/TRBV3-2	TRBD2	CASSQDVASGTSTDTQYF	TGTGCCAGCAGCCAAGATGTCGCTAGCGGGACTAGCACAGATACGCAGTATTTT
TRBJ1-5	NA	TRBV12-3/TRBV12-4	NA	CASSTNSNQPQHF	TGTGCCAGCAGCACAAATAGCAATCAGCCCCAGCATTTT
TRBJ1-2	NA	TRBV6-5	TRBD1	CASRPGTGLSYGYTF	TGTGCCAGCAGACCCGGGACAGGGCTATCCTATGGCTACACCTTC
TRBJ1-5	NA	TRBV6-2/TRBV6-3	NA	CASSQTVSNQPQHF	TGTGCCAGCAGCCAGACAGTCTCCAATCAGCCCCAGCATTTT
TRBJ2-7	NA	TRBV5-1	TRBD2	CASSFLTSGDSYEQYF	TGCGCCAGCAGCTTTTTGACTAGCGGGGATTCCTACGAGCAGTACTTC
TRBJ1-4	NA	TRBV15	TRBD1	CATAGTGTIFGNEKLFF	TGTGCCACGGCCGGGACAGGGACGATTTTTGGTAATGAAAAACTGTTTTTT
TRBJ2-3	NA	TRBV5-1	NA	CASSSGHPSTDTQYF	TGCGCCAGCAGTTCAGGACACCCTAGCACAGATACGCAGTATTTT
TRBJ2-4	NA	TRBV29-1	NA	CSVLAKNIQYF	TGCAGCGTGCTAGCGAAAAACATTCAGTACTTC
TRBJ2-2	NA	TRBV13	NA	CASSTNTGGNTGELFF	TGTGCCAGCAGCACCAATACGGGGGGCAACACCGGGGAGCTGTTTTTT
TRBJ1-1	NA	TRBV18	NA	CASAAGPQGTEAFF	TGTGCCAGCGCGGCCGGACCGCAGGGCACTGAAGCTTTCTTT
TRBJ2-5	NA	TRBV5-5	TRBD2	CASSSRLAGGKETQYF	TGTGCCAGCAGCTCCAGACTAGCGGGGGGAAAAGAGACCCAGTACTTC
TRBJ2-7	NA	TRBV5-1	NA	CASSLDGYREQYF	TGCGCCAGCAGCTTGGATGGCTACCGAGAGCAGTACTTC
TRBJ1-4	NA	TRBV7-9	NA	CASSYTQQFPNEKLFF	TGTGCCAGCAGCTACACTCAACAGTTCCCTAATGAAAAACTGTTTTTT
TRBJ2-3	NA	TRBV28	NA	CASRAHGPSTDTQYF	TGTGCCAGCAGGGCCCATGGTCCTTCCACAGATACGCAGTATTTT
TRBJ2-3	NA	TRBV6-2/TRBV6-3	NA	CASSYLGRTDTQYF	TGTGCCAGCAGTTACCTAGGGCGCACAGATACGCAGTATTTT
TRBJ1-3	NA	TRBV30	NA	CAWTLGITASGNTIYF	TGTGCCTGGACGCTTGGGATAACGGCCTCTGGAAACACCATATATTTT
TRBJ2-2	NA	TRBV7-2	NA	CASSLGGGNTGELFF	TGTGCCAGCAGCTTAGGGGGAGGGAACACCGGGGAGCTGTTTTTT
TRBJ2-1	few	TRBV6-4	NA	CASSATGSSYNEQFF	TGTGCCAGCAGTGCAACAGGGTCCTCCTACAATGAGCAGTTCTTC
TRBJ1-1	NA	TRBV6-1	NA	CASSEGRVLNTEAFF	TGTGCCAGCAGTGAAGGTCGGGTTTTGAACACTGAAGCTTTCTTT
TRBJ1-6	NA	TRBV27	NA	CASSSTANSPLHF	TGTGCCAGCAGTAGTACCGCTAATTCACCCCTCCACTTT
TRBJ2-3	NA	TRBV7-3	NA	CASSLIDDTDTQYF	TGTGCCAGCAGCCTAATTGATGACACAGATACGCAGTATTTT
TRBJ2-3	NA	TRBV2	NA	CASSARHTGYTDTQYF	TGTGCCAGCAGTGCCCGCCATACCGGGTACACAGATACGCAGTATTTT
TRBJ2-2	NA	TRBV7-9	TRBD1	CASSLGGQVANTGELFF	TGTGCCAGCAGCTTAGGGGGACAGGTCGCGAACACCGGGGAGCTGTTTTTT
TRBJ1-2	NA	TRBV30	NA	CATGQIGYTF	TGTGCCACGGGGCAGATCGGCTACACCTTC
TRBJ2-3	NA	TRBV4-1	TRBD1	CASSSLPGQGRTDTQYF	TGCGCCAGCTCCTCCTTACCGGGACAGGGCCGCACAGATACGCAGTATTTT
TRBJ1-2	once	TRBV7-2	NA	CASSLTTEVYGYTF	TGTGCCAGCAGCTTAACGACAGAGGTCTATGGCTACACCTTC
TRBJ2-7	NA	TRBV6-5	TRBD1	CASRRTGGEDEQYF	TGTGCCAGCAGACGGACAGGGGGCGAGGACGAGCAGTACTTC
TRBJ2-3	NA	TRBV3-1/TRBV3-2	NA	CASSQETETDTQYF	TGTGCCAGCAGCCAAGAAACTGAGACAGATACGCAGTATTTT
TRBJ2-7	NA	TRBV3-1/TRBV3-2	TRBD2	CASSQAVQRDYEQYF	TGTGCCAGCAGCCAAGCTGTCCAGCGGGACTACGAGCAGTACTTC
TRBJ1-2	NA	TRBV6-4	NA	CASSDFPGRDGYTF	TGTGCCAGCAGTGACTTTCCGGGGAGAGATGGCTACACCTTC
TRBJ2-5	NA	TRBV5-1	NA	CASTREGTETQYF	TGCGCCAGCACACGTGAGGGGACAGAGACCCAGTACTTC
TRBJ1-5	few	TRBV19	TRBD1	CASTKDRDQPQHF	TGTGCCAGTACTAAGGACAGGGATCAGCCCCAGCATTTT
TRBJ1-2	NA	TRBV4-1	TRBD1	CASSQGRQGAYGYTF	TGCGCCAGCAGCCAAGGGAGACAGGGGGCCTATGGCTACACCTTC
TRBJ1-4	NA	TRBV7-9	NA	CASSYQGMEEKLFF	TGTGCCAGCAGCTATCAGGGTATGGAAGAAAAACTGTTTTTT
TRBJ1-5	NA	TRBV15	NA	CATSRDSTENNQPQHF	TGTGCCACCAGCAGAGATTCGACAGAGAACAATCAGCCCCAGCATTTT
TRBJ1-3	NA	TRBV2	NA	CASSGGLPETIYF	TGTGCCAGCAGTGGCGGGCTACCGGAGACCATATATTTT
TRBJ1-1	NA	TRBV6-5	TRBD1	CASSYGTGGKTEAFF	TGTGCCAGCAGTTACGGTACAGGGGGCAAGACTGAAGCTTTCTTT
TRBJ1-6	NA	TRBV10-3	TRBD1	CAIKVGQGDNSPLHF	TGTGCCATCAAAGTGGGACAGGGTGATAATTCACCCCTCCACTTT
TRBJ1-4	NA	TRBV7-9	TRBD1	CASSLTGQENEKLFF	TGTGCCAGCAGCTTAACGGGACAGGAGAATGAAAAACTGTTTTTT
TRBJ1-2	NA	TRBV6-5	TRBD1	CASTTGLGYGYTF	TGTGCCAGCACGACAGGGTTGGGGTATGGCTACACCTTC
TRBJ2-1	NA	TRBV30	TRBD1	CAWSRQGPNYNEQFF	TGTGCCTGGAGCCGACAGGGACCAAACTACAATGAGCAGTTCTTC